These T cell receptor beta chains were read from a single sample in a study of cytomegalovirus exposure and HLA in healthy donors. Method: immunoSEQ multiplex PCR; TCRdb's copy keeps in-frame clones and lacks some. The sample table includes roughly 51,000 clones. Source material: PBMCs. The receptor source for this set is a male donor in good health and CMV-seropositive. Both conserved end residues are part of each CDR3. The order of the fields is D gene, J gene, V gene, CDR3 protein, CDR3 DNA. D genes are given only for firm matches.

D: .; J: TRBJ1-4; V: TRBV9; CDR3: CASSVERGAGREKLFF; DNA: TGTGCCAGCAGCGTAGAACGGGGGGCGGGTAGAGAAAAACTGTTTTTT
D: .; J: TRBJ1-1; V: TRBV27; CDR3: CASSPGREMNTEAFF; DNA: TGTGCCAGCAGCCCAGGGAGGGAAATGAACACTGAAGCTTTCTTT
D: TRBD2; J: TRBJ2-1; V: TRBV27; CDR3: CASSSSRRGAYNEQFF; DNA: TGTGCCAGCAGTTCATCAAGGCGGGGGGCCTACAATGAGCAGTTCTTC
D: .; J: TRBJ1-4; V: TRBV4-2; CDR3: CASSQGALPGSTNEKLFF; DNA: TGTGCCAGCAGCCAAGGAGCCCTTCCAGGGTCAACTAATGAAAAACTGTTTTTT
D: .; J: TRBJ1-1; V: TRBV27; CDR3: CASRAGTTEAFF; DNA: TGTGCCAGCAGAGCGGGGACCACTGAAGCTTTCTTT
D: .; J: TRBJ1-1; V: TRBV7-9; CDR3: CASAPGFTEAFF; DNA: TGTGCCAGCGCCCCAGGGTTTACTGAAGCTTTCTTT
D: .; J: TRBJ2-3; V: TRBV5-1; CDR3: CASSEWARGITDTQYF; DNA: TGCGCCAGCAGCGAGTGGGCACGGGGGATCACAGATACGCAGTATTTT
D: TRBD2; J: TRBJ2-7; V: TRBV2; CDR3: CASKRLADPYEQYF; DNA: TGTGCCAGCAAAAGACTAGCCGATCCCTACGAGCAGTACTTC
D: .; J: TRBJ2-3; V: TRBV7-2; CDR3: CASSLGAGTDTQYF; DNA: TGTGCCAGCAGCTTAGGGGCGGGGACAGATACGCAGTATTTT
D: TRBD2; J: TRBJ2-5; V: TRBV18; CDR3: CASLPATSGETQYF; DNA: TGTGCCAGCCTCCCCGCGACTAGCGGGGAGACCCAGTACTTC
D: .; J: TRBJ2-5; V: TRBV6-5; CDR3: CASRESREQYF; DNA: TGTGCCAGCAGGGAAAGTCGGGAGCAGTACTTC
D: .; J: TRBJ2-7; V: TRBV6-5; CDR3: CASSYTDSSPYEQYF; DNA: TGTGCCAGCAGTTACACGGACAGTTCCCCCTACGAGCAGTACTTC
D: TRBD1; J: TRBJ1-2; V: TRBV7-9; CDR3: CASSGNRDSYGYTF; DNA: TGTGCCAGCAGCGGGAACCGGGACAGCTATGGCTACACCTTC
D: .; J: TRBJ1-5; V: TRBV30; CDR3: CAWSAAGNQPQHF; DNA: TGTGCCTGGAGTGCGGCAGGGAATCAGCCCCAGCATTTT
D: .; J: TRBJ1-6; V: TRBV2; CDR3: CASSEAGDYNSPLHF; DNA: TGTGCCAGCAGTGAGGCAGGGGACTATAATTCACCCCTCCACTTT
D: TRBD1; J: TRBJ1-1; V: TRBV4-3; CDR3: CASSRTGWATEAFF; DNA: TGCGCCAGCTCCCGGACAGGGTGGGCGACTGAAGCTTTCTTT
D: TRBD1; J: TRBJ2-7; V: TRBV15; CDR3: CATSLDRGRIGYEQYF; DNA: TGTGCCACCAGCTTAGACAGGGGAAGGATTGGCTACGAGCAGTACTTC
D: TRBD1; J: TRBJ1-5; V: TRBV5-5; CDR3: CASSSPGQGGQPQHF; DNA: TGTGCCAGCAGCTCGCCGGGACAGGGAGGCCAGCCCCAGCATTTT
D: .; J: TRBJ2-5; V: TRBV5-1; CDR3: CASSTDGVQETQYF; DNA: TGCGCCAGCAGCACGGACGGGGTCCAAGAGACCCAGTACTTC
D: .; J: TRBJ1-1; V: TRBV19; CDR3: CASTPDRLNTEAFF; DNA: TGTGCCAGTACCCCCGACAGATTGAACACTGAAGCTTTCTTT
D: TRBD2; J: TRBJ2-1; V: TRBV4-3; CDR3: CASSQGQSGALEQFF; DNA: TGCGCCAGCAGCCAAGGTCAGAGCGGGGCTCTTGAGCAGTTCTTC
D: .; J: TRBJ1-3; V: TRBV5-4; CDR3: CASSLDLTSGNTIYF; DNA: TGTGCCAGCAGCTTGGATCTTACAAGTGGAAACACCATATATTTT
D: .; J: TRBJ1-2; V: TRBV28; CDR3: CASSLAGDNGYTF; DNA: TGTGCCAGCAGTTTAGCAGGGGACAATGGCTACACCTTC
D: .; J: TRBJ1-6; V: TRBV6-5; CDR3: CASSYSTRSPLHF; DNA: TGTGCCAGCAGTTACTCGACTCGGTCACCCCTCCACTTT
D: .; J: TRBJ1-2; V: TRBV10-3; CDR3: CAISESVVYGYTF; DNA: TGTGCCATCAGTGAGTCGGTAGTCTATGGCTACACCTTC
D: .; J: TRBJ2-2; V: TRBV27; CDR3: CASSLLHGGELFF; DNA: TGTGCCAGCAGTTTACTGCACGGCGGGGAGCTGTTTTTT
D: .; J: TRBJ2-7; V: TRBV5-1; CDR3: CASSLQGDYEQYF; DNA: TGCGCCAGCAGCTTACAGGGTGACTACGAGCAGTACTTC
D: TRBD2; J: TRBJ2-3; V: TRBV9; CDR3: CASSVATSGASTDTQYF; DNA: TGTGCCAGCAGCGTAGCTACTAGCGGGGCTAGCACAGATACGCAGTATTTT
D: .; J: TRBJ1-5; V: TRBV28; CDR3: CASSLEDNQPQHF; DNA: TGTGCCAGCAGTTTAGAGGACAATCAGCCCCAGCATTTT
D: .; J: TRBJ2-3; V: TRBV7-8; CDR3: CASSSPPDTQYF; DNA: TGTGCCAGCAGCTCCCCTCCAGATACGCAGTATTTT
D: TRBD2; J: TRBJ2-7; V: TRBV29-1; CDR3: CSAPGTSGARDNEQYF; DNA: TGCAGCGCCCCAGGGACTAGCGGGGCAAGGGACAACGAGCAGTACTTC
D: .; J: TRBJ1-5; V: TRBV30; CDR3: CAWSISADQPQHF; DNA: TGTGCCTGGAGTATTTCAGCGGATCAGCCCCAGCATTTT
D: TRBD1; J: TRBJ1-1; V: TRBV10-2; CDR3: CASSEGQGGWTEAFF; DNA: TGCGCCAGCAGTGAGGGACAGGGGGGTTGGACTGAAGCTTTCTTT
D: .; J: TRBJ1-4; V: TRBV5-4; CDR3: CASSTQDGAGEKLFF; DNA: TGTGCCAGCAGCACCCAAGACGGCGCAGGGGAAAAACTGTTTTTT
D: .; J: TRBJ1-2; V: TRBV5-1; CDR3: CASSYGDYGYTF; DNA: TGCGCCAGCAGCTACGGGGACTATGGCTACACCTTC
D: .; J: TRBJ1-4; V: TRBV7-9; CDR3: CASSSDIATNEKLFF; DNA: TGTGCCAGCAGCTCTGACATTGCAACTAATGAAAAACTGTTTTTT
D: .; J: TRBJ1-2; V: TRBV5-6; CDR3: CASSLAGGYGYTF; DNA: TGTGCCAGCAGCTTGGCAGGAGGCTATGGCTACACCTTC
D: .; J: TRBJ1-3; V: TRBV29-1; CDR3: CSVERGNGGNTIYF; DNA: TGCAGCGTAGAACGGGGGAACGGTGGAAACACCATATATTTT
D: TRBD2; J: TRBJ2-7; V: TRBV6-1; CDR3: CASSGAGAFSYEQYF; DNA: TGTGCCAGCAGCGGAGCGGGGGCGTTCTCCTACGAGCAGTACTTC
D: TRBD2; J: TRBJ2-5; V: TRBV4-2; CDR3: CASSKGLDKETQYF; DNA: TGTGCCAGCAGCAAGGGACTAGATAAAGAGACCCAGTACTTC
D: TRBD1; J: TRBJ2-7; V: TRBV28; CDR3: CASRGQGTGEQYF; DNA: TGTGCCAGCAGAGGACAGGGAACGGGCGAGCAGTACTTC
D: .; J: TRBJ2-7; V: TRBV6-6; CDR3: CASSYEGEAEQYF; DNA: TGTGCCAGCAGTTACGAGGGTGAGGCCGAGCAGTACTTC
D: .; J: TRBJ1-3; V: TRBV19; CDR3: CASSPERSYSGNTIYF; DNA: TGTGCCAGTAGCCCAGAGAGGTCATACTCTGGAAACACCATATATTTT
D: TRBD1; J: TRBJ1-3; V: TRBV19; CDR3: CASTDPGTGTNTIYF; DNA: TGTGCCAGTACAGACCCGGGGACAGGGACCAACACCATATATTTT
D: .; J: TRBJ2-3; V: TRBV5-1; CDR3: CASSFSGGLADTQYF; DNA: TGCGCCAGCAGCTTTTCAGGGGGGTTGGCAGATACGCAGTATTTT
D: .; J: TRBJ2-7; V: TRBV5-1; CDR3: CASSATGSLGEQYF; DNA: TGCGCCAGCAGCGCTACAGGGTCCCTGGGCGAGCAGTACTTC
D: .; J: TRBJ2-7; V: TRBV5-1; CDR3: CASSSYGAVGEQYF; DNA: TGCGCCAGCAGCTCCTATGGGGCAGTAGGCGAGCAGTACTTC
D: TRBD2; J: TRBJ2-7; V: TRBV6-5; CDR3: CASSPGTSGTYEQYF; DNA: TGTGCCAGCAGTCCCGGGACTAGCGGAACCTACGAGCAGTACTTC
D: .; J: TRBJ2-1; V: TRBV7-9; CDR3: CASSPPRGEQFF; DNA: TGTGCCAGCAGCCCACCAAGAGGTGAGCAGTTCTTC
D: .; J: TRBJ2-5; V: TRBV11-2; CDR3: CASSLSGGVRETQYF; DNA: TGTGCCAGCAGCTTATCAGGAGGGGTGCGGGAGACCCAGTACTTC
D: TRBD2; J: TRBJ2-1; V: TRBV7-6; CDR3: CASSAGTSGGIRNEQFF; DNA: TGTGCCAGCAGCGCCGGGACTAGCGGGGGTATACGGAATGAGCAGTTCTTC
D: TRBD1; J: TRBJ2-3; V: TRBV5-1; CDR3: CASSWGQSSTDTQYF; DNA: TGCGCCAGCAGCTGGGGACAGAGCAGCACAGATACGCAGTATTTT
D: TRBD1; J: TRBJ2-5; V: TRBV5-1; CDR3: CASSEGQGGETQYF; DNA: TGCGCCAGCAGCGAGGGACAGGGCGGGGAGACCCAGTACTTC